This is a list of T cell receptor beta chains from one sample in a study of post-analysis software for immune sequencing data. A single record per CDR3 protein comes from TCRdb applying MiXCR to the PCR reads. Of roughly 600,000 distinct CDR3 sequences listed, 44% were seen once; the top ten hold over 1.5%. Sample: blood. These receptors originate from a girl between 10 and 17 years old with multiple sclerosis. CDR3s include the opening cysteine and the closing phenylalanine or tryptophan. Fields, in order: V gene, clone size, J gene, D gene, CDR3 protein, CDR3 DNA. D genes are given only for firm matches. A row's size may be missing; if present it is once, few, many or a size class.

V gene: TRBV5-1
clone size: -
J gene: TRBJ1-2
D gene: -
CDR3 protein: CASSTYQDGYGYTF
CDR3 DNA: TGCGCCAGCAGCACATACCAGGACGGTTATGGCTACACCTTC

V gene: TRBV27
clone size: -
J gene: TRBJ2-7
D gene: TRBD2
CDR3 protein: CASSFDPGGSYEQYF
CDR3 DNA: TGTGCCAGCAGTTTTGATCCCGGGGGGTCCTACGAGCAGTACTTC

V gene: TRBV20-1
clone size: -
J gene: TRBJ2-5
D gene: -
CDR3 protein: CSASGGGQGFETQYF
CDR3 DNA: TGCAGTGCTAGTGGGGGGGGCCAGGGATTCGAGACCCAGTACTTC

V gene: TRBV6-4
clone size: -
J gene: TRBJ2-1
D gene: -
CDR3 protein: CASSEGGEGDEQFF
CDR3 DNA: TGTGCCAGCAGTGAAGGAGGGGAAGGGGATGAGCAGTTCTTC

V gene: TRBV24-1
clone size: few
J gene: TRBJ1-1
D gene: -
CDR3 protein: CATSDSERAEAFF
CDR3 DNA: TGTGCCACCAGTGACAGTGAGAGGGCTGAAGCTTTCTTT

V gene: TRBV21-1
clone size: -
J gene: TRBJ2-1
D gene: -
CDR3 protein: CASSNLQGVNEQFF
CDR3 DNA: TGTGCCAGCAGCAATTTGCAGGGGGTGAATGAGCAGTTCTTC

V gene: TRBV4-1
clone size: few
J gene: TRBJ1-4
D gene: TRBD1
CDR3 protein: CASSQIMDRVADNYEKLFF
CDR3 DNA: TGCGCCAGCAGCCAGATCATGGACAGGGTGGCGGATAATTATGAAAAACTGTTTTTT

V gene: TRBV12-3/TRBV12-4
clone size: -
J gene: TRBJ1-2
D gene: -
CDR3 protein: CASSLAVGYGYTF
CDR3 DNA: TGTGCCAGCAGTTTGGCGGTTGGGTATGGCTACACCTTC

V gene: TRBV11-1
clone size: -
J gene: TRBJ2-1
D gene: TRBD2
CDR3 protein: CASSLGLAGPPEQFF
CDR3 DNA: TGTGCCAGCAGCCTCGGACTAGCGGGACCCCCTGAGCAGTTCTTC

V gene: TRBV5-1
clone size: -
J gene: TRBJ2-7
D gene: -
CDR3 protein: CASSLDTNNEQYF
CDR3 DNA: TGCGCCAGCAGCTTGGACACCAACAATGAGCAGTACTTC

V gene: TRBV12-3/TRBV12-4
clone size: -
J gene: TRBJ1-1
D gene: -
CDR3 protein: CASSLGPGPFEVNTEAFF
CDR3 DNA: TGTGCCAGCAGTTTAGGCCCCGGCCCGTTTGAGGTGAACACTGAAGCTTTCTTT

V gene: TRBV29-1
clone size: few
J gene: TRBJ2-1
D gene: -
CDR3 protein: CSAPYYNEQFF
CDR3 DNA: TGCAGCGCCCCGTATTACAATGAGCAGTTCTTC

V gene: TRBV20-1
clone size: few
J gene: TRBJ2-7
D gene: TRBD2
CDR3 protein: CSASVLAGAHEQYF
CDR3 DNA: TGCAGTGCTAGCGTGCTAGCGGGAGCCCACGAGCAGTACTTC

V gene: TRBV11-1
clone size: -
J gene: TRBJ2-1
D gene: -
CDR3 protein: CASYDEDLYNEQFF
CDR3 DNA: TGTGCCAGTTACGACGAGGATCTATACAATGAGCAGTTCTTC

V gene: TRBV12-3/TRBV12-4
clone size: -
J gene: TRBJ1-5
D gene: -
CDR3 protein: CASSLMGSNQPQHF
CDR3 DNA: TGTGCCAGCAGTTTAATGGGTAGCAATCAGCCCCAGCATTTT

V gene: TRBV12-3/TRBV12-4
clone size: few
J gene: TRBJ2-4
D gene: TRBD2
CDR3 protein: CASSRSGRADIQYF
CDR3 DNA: TGTGCCAGCAGTCGTAGCGGGAGGGCGGACATTCAGTACTTC

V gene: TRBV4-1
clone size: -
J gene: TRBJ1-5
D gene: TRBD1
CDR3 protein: CASSQDPRGQDQPQHF
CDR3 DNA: TGCGCCAGCAGCCAAGACCCCAGGGGGCAGGATCAGCCCCAGCATTTT

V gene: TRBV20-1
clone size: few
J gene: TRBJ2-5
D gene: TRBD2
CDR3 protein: CSADGLIAGGAETQYF
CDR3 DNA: TGCAGTGCTGATGGCCTAATAGCGGGGGGAGCGGAGACCCAGTACTTC

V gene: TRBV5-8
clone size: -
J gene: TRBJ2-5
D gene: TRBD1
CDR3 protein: CASSFRGRGETQYF
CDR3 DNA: TGTGCCAGCAGCTTTAGGGGGCGCGGAGAGACCCAGTACTTC

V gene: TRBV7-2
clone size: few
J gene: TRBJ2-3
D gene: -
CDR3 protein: CASSLSSAWHTDTQYF
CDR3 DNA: TGTGCCAGCAGCTTAAGTTCTGCTTGGCACACAGATACGCAGTATTTT

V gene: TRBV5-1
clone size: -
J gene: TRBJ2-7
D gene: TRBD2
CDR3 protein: CASSSTTSGGAEQYF
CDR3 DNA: TGCGCCAGCAGCTCCACTACTAGCGGCGGAGCCGAGCAGTACTTC

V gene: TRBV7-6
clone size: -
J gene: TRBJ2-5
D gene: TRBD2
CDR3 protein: CASSWGLAGGQETQYF
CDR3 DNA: TGTGCCAGCAGCTGGGGACTAGCGGGGGGGCAAGAGACCCAGTACTTC

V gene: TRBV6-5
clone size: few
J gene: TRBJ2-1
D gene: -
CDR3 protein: CASRESGSTYNEQFF
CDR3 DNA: TGTGCCAGCAGGGAGTCAGGGAGCACCTACAATGAGCAGTTCTTC

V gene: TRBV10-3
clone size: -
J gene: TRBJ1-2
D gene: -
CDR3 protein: CASHLESSTHYGYTF
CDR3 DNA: TGTGCCTCGCACCTGGAGAGCAGCACCCACTATGGCTACACCTTC

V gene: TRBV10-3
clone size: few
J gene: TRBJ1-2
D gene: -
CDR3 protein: CAISESRGLRYGYTF
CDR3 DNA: TGTGCCATCAGTGAGTCGCGGGGGCTGCGATATGGCTACACCTTC

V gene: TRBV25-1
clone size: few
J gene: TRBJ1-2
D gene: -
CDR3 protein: CASSPPISAGYGYTF
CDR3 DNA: TGTGCCAGCAGCCCACCCATAAGCGCGGGCTATGGCTACACCTTC

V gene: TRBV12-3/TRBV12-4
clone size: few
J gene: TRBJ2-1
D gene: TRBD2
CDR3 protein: CASSLKLAAYNEQFF
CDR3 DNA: TGTGCCAGCAGTTTAAAACTAGCGGCCTACAATGAGCAGTTCTTC

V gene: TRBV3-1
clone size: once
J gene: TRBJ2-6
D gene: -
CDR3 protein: CASSQEGFGANVLTF
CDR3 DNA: TGTGCCAGCAGCCAAGAGGGTTTTGGGGCCAACGTCCTGACTTTC

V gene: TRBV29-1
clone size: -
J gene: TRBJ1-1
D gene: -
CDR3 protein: CSAALDRNTEAFF
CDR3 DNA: TGCAGCGCCGCCCTGGACAGGAACACTGAAGCTTTCTTT

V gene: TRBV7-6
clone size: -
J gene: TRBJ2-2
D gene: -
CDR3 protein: CASSLDRVRQNTGELFF
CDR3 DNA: TGTGCCAGCAGCTTAGATCGTGTCAGGCAGAACACCGGGGAGCTGTTTTTT

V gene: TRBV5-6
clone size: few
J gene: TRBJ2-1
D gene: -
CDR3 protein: CASSPAGRDEQFF
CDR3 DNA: TGTGCCAGCAGCCCGGCGGGTAGAGATGAGCAGTTCTTC

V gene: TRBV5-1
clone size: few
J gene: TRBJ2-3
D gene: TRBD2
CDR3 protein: CASSSGLAGFVDTQYF
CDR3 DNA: TGCGCCAGCAGCTCCGGACTAGCGGGATTTGTAGATACGCAGTATTTT

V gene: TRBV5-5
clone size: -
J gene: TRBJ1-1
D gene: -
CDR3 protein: CASSNSEARTEAFF
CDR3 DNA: TGTGCCAGCAGCAACTCTGAGGCTCGGACTGAAGCTTTCTTT

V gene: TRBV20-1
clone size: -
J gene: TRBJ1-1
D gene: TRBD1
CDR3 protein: CSARERDRGRTEAFF
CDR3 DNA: TGCAGTGCTAGAGAGAGGGACAGGGGGCGAACTGAAGCTTTCTTT

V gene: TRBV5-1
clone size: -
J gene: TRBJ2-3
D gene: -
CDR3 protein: CASSLDAGTDTQYF
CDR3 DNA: TGCGCCAGCAGCTTGGATGCGGGGACAGATACGCAGTATTTT

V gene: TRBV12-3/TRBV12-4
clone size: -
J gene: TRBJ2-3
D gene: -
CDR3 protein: CASSFGEDVEYF
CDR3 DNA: TGTGCCAGCAGTTTTGGGGAAGATGTGGAATATTTT

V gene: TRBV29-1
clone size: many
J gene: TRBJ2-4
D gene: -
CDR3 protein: CSVEGVAKNIQYF
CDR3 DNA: TGCAGCGTTGAGGGGGTAGCCAAAAACATTCAGTACTTC

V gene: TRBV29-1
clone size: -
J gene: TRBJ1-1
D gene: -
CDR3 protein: CSVRPLGQILPHTEAFF
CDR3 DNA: TGCAGCGTCCGACCCTTGGGTCAGATACTCCCTCACACTGAAGCTTTCTTT

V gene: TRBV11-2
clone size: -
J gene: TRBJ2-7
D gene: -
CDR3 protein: CASSSQGRGTYEQYF
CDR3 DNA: TGTGCCAGCAGCTCTCAGGGGAGAGGGACCTACGAGCAGTACTTC

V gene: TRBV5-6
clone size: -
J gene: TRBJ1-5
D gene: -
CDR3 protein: CASSKGAGEWPRPQHF
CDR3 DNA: TGTGCCAGCAGTAAAGGGGCCGGAGAATGGCCCCGGCCCCAGCATTTT

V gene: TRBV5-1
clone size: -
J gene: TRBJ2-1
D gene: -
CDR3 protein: CASSFQAEDEQFF
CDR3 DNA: TGCGCCAGCAGCTTCCAGGCAGAGGACGAGCAGTTCTTC

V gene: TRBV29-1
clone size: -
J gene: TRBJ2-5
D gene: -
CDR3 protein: CSVVGGRGHHQETQYF
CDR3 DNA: TGCAGCGTTGTGGGGGGTCGTGGGCACCATCAAGAGACCCAGTACTTC

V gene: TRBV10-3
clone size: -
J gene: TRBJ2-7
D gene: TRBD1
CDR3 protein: CAIATQGAPTYEQYF
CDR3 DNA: TGTGCCATTGCTACACAGGGGGCCCCCACCTACGAGCAGTACTTC

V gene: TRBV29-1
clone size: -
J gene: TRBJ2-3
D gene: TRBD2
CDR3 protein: CSVEDPGRETSTDTQYF
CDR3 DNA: TGCAGCGTTGAAGATCCAGGGCGGGAGACTAGCACAGATACGCAGTATTTT

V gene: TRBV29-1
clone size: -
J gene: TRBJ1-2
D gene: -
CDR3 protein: CSANQGPNYGYTF
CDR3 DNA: TGCAGCGCTAATCAGGGTCCCAACTATGGCTACACCTTC

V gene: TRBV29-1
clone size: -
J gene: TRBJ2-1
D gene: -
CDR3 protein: CSVVEGARGNEQFF
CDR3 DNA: TGCAGCGTTGTCGAGGGGGCCCGGGGGAATGAGCAGTTCTTC

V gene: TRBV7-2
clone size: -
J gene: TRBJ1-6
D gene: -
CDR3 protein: CASSLSGQRAFHF
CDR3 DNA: TGTGCCAGCAGCTTATCAGGGCAACGGGCCTTCCACTTT

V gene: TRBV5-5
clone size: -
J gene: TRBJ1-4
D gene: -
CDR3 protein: CASRTEGRLEKLFF
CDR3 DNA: TGTGCCAGCAGGACGGAGGGTCGGTTAGAAAAACTGTTTTTT

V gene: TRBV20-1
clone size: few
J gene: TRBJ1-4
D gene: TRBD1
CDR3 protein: CSAIGTGWDEKLFF
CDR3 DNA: TGCAGTGCTATTGGGACAGGGTGGGATGAAAAACTGTTTTTT

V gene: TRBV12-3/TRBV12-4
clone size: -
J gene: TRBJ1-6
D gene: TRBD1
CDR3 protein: CASSSRQGADSPLHF
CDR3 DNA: TGTGCCAGCAGTTCCCGACAGGGGGCTGATTCACCCCTCCACTTT

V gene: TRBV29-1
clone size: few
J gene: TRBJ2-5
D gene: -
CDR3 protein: CSSTETAKETQYF
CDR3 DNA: TGCAGCTCCACCGAGACAGCAAAAGAGACCCAGTACTTC

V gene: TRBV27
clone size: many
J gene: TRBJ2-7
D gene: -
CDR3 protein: CASSFIGQKHEQYF
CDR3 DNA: TGTGCCAGCAGTTTCATTGGACAGAAACACGAGCAGTACTTC

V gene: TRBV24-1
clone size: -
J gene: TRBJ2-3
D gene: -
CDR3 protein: CATSDKGTRTDTQYF
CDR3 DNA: TGTGCCACCAGTGACAAGGGGACGCGGACAGATACGCAGTATTTT

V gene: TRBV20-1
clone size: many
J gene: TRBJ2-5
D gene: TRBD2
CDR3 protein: CSARGSGSGVETQYF
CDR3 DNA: TGCAGTGCTAGAGGGAGCGGGAGTGGGGTAGAGACCCAGTACTTC

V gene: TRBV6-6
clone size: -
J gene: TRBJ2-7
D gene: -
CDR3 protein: CASGDIKTYEQYF
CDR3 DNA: TGTGCCAGCGGGGACATAAAGACCTACGAGCAGTACTTC

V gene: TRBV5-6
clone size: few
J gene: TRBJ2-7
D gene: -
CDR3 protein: CASSLLEWPYEQYF
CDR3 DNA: TGTGCCAGCAGCTTATTGGAGTGGCCCTACGAGCAGTACTTC

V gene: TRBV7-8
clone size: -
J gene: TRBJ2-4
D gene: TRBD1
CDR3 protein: CASSYGWTGENIQYF
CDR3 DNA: TGTGCCAGCAGCTACGGCTGGACAGGGGAAAACATTCAGTACTTC

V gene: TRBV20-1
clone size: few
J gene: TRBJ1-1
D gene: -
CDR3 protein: CSASSGSAFF
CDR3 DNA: TGCAGTGCTAGTTCAGGTTCGGCTTTCTTT